This T cell receptor (beta chain) was captured by sequencing in a study of early T cells in non-severe SARS-CoV-2 infection. Study summary: Chains from this unsorted whole-blood bulk RNA could not be paired. Study findings and constraints: Anti-spike CD8 responses were favored by VDJdb matching, which missed private and CD4 specificities.

Individual cDNA molecules each received unique molecular identifiers attached to them. TCRdb re-derived calls from the 5' RACE reads in MiXCR, one entry per CDR3 protein. The table has under 35,000 distinct CDR3 sequences, about 7% seen once. This clonotype has ten or more counts. Its antigen is unidentified. V lost 2 bases and J 0 bases, leaving 15 bases between the germline ends. Looked up from germline, CDR1 is SGHAT and CDR2 is FQNNGV. The CDR3 consists of 17 residues. This clonotype was obtained from an adult who was a healthcare worker with PCR-confirmed SARS-CoV-2 infection or an uninfected control (not recorded which). The chain recombines TRBV11-2 with TRBJ2-3; TRBD2 is a possible D gene (6 bases). The sequenced sample consisted of whole blood. In DNA, the CDR3 is TGTGCCAGCAGCTTACACGGGCCGGGACTGAGCACAGATACGCAGTATTTT. It specifies CASSLHGPGLSTDTQYF.